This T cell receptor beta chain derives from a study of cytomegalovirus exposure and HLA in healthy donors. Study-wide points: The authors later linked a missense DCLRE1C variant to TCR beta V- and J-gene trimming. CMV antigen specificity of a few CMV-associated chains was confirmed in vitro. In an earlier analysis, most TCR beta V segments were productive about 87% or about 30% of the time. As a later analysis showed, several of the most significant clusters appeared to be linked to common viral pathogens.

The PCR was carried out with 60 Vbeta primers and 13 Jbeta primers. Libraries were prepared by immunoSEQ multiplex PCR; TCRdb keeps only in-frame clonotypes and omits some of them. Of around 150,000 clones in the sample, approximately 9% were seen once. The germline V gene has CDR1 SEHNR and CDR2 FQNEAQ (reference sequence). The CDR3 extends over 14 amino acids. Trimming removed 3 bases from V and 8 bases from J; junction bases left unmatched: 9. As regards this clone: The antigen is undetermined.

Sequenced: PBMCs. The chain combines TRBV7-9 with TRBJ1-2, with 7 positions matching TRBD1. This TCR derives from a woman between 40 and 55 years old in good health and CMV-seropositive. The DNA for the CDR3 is TGTGCCAGCAGCTTCACAGGGGCCCCGAAAGGCTACACCTTC. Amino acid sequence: CASSFTGAPKGYTF. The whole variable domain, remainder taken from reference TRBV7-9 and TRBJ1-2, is DTGVSQNPRHKITKRGQNVTFRCDPISEHNRLYWYRQTLGQGPEFLTYFQNEAQLEKSRLLSDRFSAERPKGSFSTLEIQRTEQGDSAMYLCASSFTGAPKGYTFGSGTRLTVV.